This TCR beta chain was recovered during a study of shared clonotypes between healthy human individuals. Study-wide results and caveats: The represented genetic and exposure-history diversity was limited by the small number of donors. Depth was large, yet rarefaction showed that sorted-subset sequencing was incomplete. It was only blood that was sampled, and tissue repertoires likely differ. Larger estimated richness was generally recorded for naive subsets relative to memory subsets.

Using immunoSEQ multiplex PCR, the repertoire was profiled, and TCRdb retains in-frame clones only, with some absent. Counted here are some 2.3 million clones, just over 90% occurring once; the ten biggest clones make up 0.39%. Remarks on this clone: The antigen is not known.

The specimen sequenced was naive CD4+ T cells from PBMCs. Stated subset: CD45RA+ positively selected. The TCR sequence derives from a man aged 18 to 29 in good health. Some clones in this sample may be carry-over from other donors' samples.

CDR3 amino acids: CASIIPGGVGTQYF. The CDR3 coding sequence is TGTGCCTCAATTATACCGGGAGGAGTAGGGACCCAGTACTTC. The rearrangement uses TRBV30 and TRBJ2-5; 7 bases align to TRBD2. CDR3 length equals 14 residues. After removal of 7 bases from V and 7 bases from J, the junction contained 15 bases not matched to a gene. Germline CDR1 and CDR2: GTSNPN and SVGIG (reference sequence). Looking up the rest from reference TRBV30 and TRBJ2-5 gives the full variable domain: SQTIHQWPATLVQPVGSPLSLECTVEGTSNPNLYWYRQAAGRGLQLLFYSVGIGQISSEVPQNLSASRPQDRQFILSSKKLLLSDSGFYLCASIIPGGVGTQYFGPGTRLLVL.